This is a list of T cell receptor beta chains from one sample in a study of T cells expressing NK-cell markers. No DNA is given; TCRdb re-called the 5' RACE reads and lists each CDR3 protein once. This sample contains some 340,000 distinct CDR3 sequences. The sample comprised blood T cells: a sorted CD56 or NKG2C T cell subset, CD4+ or CD8+ T cells, or bulk PBMC T cells (not recorded which). The receptors were sampled from a man aged 18-69 years in good health. The CDR3 runs from the conserved cysteine through the conserved F or W.

J gene	V gene	CDR3 length	CDR3 protein
TRBJ2-6	TRBV20-1	16	CSAWAGALGGANVLTF
TRBJ1-2	TRBV28	11	CASSSTYGYTF
TRBJ1-6	TRBV30	14	CAWIGVGIGSPLHF
TRBJ2-1	TRBV7-2	14	CASSPGQGYNEQFF
TRBJ1-1	TRBV5-1	14	CASSRSVLNTEAFF
TRBJ2-2	TRBV24-1	13	CATSDPGPGELFF
TRBJ2-1	TRBV4-1	20	CASSQEGLAGDTSSYNEQFF
TRBJ1-6	TRBV12-3/TRBV12-4	14	CASSRQGDELSLHF
TRBJ2-7	TRBV6-5	16	CASSFPHVAGEYEQYF
TRBJ2-4	TRBV6-4	18	CASSDPSGTPDRKNIQYF
TRBJ2-1	TRBV2	15	CASNELAGGRNEQFF
TRBJ2-3	TRBV9	16	CASSSDSGGYTDTQYF
TRBJ2-1	TRBV6-2/TRBV6-3	15	CASSYGRGGHNEQFF
TRBJ2-3	TRBV6-1	15	CASSRSSLSTDTQYF